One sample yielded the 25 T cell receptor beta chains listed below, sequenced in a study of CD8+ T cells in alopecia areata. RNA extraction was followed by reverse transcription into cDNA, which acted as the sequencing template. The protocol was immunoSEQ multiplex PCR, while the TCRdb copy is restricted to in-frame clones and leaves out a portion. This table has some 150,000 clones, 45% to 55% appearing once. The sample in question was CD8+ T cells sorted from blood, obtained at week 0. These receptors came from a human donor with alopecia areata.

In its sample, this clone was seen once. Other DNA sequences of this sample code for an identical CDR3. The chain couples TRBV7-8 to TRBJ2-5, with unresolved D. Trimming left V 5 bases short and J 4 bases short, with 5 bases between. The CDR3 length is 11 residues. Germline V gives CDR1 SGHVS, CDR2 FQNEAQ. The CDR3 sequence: CASSPRETQYF. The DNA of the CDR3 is TGTGCCAGCAGCCCCAGAGAGACCCAGTACTTC. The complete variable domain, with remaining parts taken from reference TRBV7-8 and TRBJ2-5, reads GAGVSQSPRYKVAKRGQDVALRCDPISGHVSLFWYQQALGQGPEFLTYFQNEAQLDKSGLPSDRFFAERPEGSVSTLKIQRTQQEDSAVYLCASSPRETQYFGPGTRLLVL.

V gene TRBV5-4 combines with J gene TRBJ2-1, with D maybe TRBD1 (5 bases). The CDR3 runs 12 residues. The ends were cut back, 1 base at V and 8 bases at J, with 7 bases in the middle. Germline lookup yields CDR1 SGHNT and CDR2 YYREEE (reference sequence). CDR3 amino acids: CASSLKGDEQFF. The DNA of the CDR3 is TGTGCCAGCAGCTTGAAAGGGGATGAGCAGTTCTTC. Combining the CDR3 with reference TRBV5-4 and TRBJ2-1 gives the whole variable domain ETGVTQSPTHLIKTRGQQVTLRCSSQSGHNTVSWYQQALGQGPQFIFQYYREEENGRGNFPPRFSGLQFPNYSSELNVNALELDDSALYLCASSLKGDEQFFGPGTRLTVL.

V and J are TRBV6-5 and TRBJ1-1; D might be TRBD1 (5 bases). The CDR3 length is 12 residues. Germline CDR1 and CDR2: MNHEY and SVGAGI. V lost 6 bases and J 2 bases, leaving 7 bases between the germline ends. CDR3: CASRQENTEAFF. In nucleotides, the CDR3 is TGTGCCAGCAGACAGGAAAACACTGAAGCTTTCTTT.

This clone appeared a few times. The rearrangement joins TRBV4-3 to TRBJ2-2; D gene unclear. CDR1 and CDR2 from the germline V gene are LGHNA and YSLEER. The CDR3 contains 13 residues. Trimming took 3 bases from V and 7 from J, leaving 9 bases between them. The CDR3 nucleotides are TGCGCCAGCAGCCAGTCCCCGGTCGGGGAGCTGTTTTTT. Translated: CASSQSPVGELFF.

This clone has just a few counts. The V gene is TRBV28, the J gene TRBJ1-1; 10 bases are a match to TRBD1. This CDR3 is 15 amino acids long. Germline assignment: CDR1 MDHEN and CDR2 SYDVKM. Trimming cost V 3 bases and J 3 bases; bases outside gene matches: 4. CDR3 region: CASSFMGTGDTEAFF. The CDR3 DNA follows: TGTGCCAGCAGTTTTATGGGGACAGGGGACACTGAAGCTTTCTTT.

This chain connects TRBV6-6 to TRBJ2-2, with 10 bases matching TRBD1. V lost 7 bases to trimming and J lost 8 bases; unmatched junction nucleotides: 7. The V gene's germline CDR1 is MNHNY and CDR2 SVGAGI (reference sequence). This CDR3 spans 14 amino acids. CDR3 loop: CASTGTGVIGELFF. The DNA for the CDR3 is TGTGCCAGCACCGGGACAGGGGTAATTGGGGAGCTGTTTTTT.

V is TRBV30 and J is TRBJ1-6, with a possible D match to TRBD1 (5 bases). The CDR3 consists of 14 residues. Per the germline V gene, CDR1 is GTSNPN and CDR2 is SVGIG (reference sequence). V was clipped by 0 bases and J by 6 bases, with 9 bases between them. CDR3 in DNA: TGTGCCTGGAGTGTAGGGGCAGTTAATTCACCCCTCCACTTT. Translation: CAWSVGAVNSPLHF.

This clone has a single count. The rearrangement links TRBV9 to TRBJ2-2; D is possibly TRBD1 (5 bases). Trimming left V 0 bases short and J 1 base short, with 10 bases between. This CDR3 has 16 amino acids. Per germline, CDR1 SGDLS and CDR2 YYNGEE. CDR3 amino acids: CASSVDSTGNTGELFF. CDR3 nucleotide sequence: TGTGCCAGCAGCGTAGACTCCACAGGGAACACCGGGGAGCTGTTTTTT.

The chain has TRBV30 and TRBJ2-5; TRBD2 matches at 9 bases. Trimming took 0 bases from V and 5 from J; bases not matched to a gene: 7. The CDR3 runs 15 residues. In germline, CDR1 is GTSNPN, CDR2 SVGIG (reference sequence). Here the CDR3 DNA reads TGTGCCTGGAGTGTTGGAGCGGGGGGTTCGGAGACCCAGTACTTC. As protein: CAWSVGAGGSETQYF.

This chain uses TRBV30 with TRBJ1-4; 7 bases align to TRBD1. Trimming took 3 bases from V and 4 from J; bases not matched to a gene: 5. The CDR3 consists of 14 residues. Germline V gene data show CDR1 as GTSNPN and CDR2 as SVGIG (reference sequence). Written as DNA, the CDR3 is TGTGCCTGGAGCCCGGGACAGCGTAATGAAAAACTGTTTTTT. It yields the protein CAWSPGQRNEKLFF.

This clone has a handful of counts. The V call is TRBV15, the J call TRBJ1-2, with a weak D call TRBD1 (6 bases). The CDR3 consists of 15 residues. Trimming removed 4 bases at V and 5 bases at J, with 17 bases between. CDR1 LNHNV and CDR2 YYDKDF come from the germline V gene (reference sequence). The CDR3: CATSTGQQGRYGYTF. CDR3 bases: TGTGCCACCAGCACGGGACAACAAGGGAGATATGGCTACACCTTC.

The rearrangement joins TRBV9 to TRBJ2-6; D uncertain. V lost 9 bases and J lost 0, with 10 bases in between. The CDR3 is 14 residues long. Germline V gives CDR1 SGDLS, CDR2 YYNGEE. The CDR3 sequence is CATTLYSGANVLTF. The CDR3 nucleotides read TGTGCCACCACCTTATACTCTGGGGCCAACGTCCTGACTTTC.

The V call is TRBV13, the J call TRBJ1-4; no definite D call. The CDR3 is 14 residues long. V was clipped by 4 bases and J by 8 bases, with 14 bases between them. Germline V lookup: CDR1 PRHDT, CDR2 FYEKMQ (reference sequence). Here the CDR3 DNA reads TGTGCCAGCAGCTCCGGAAAACTGGTGGAAAAACTGTTTTTT. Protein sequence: CASSSGKLVEKLFF.

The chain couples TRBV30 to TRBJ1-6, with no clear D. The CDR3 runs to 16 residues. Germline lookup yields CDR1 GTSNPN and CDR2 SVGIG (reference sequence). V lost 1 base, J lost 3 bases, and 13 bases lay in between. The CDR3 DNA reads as TGTGCCTGGAGTGACCAATCTTGGGGCTATAATTCACCCCTCCACTTT. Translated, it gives CAWSDQSWGYNSPLHF.

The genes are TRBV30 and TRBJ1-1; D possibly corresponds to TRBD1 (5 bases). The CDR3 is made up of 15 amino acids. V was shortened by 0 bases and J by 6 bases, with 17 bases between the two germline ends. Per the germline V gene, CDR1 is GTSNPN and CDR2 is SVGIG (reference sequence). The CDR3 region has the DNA TGTGCCTGGAGTGTACCCGCAGGCTCGGGGGCTGAAGCTTTCTTT. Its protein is CAWSVPAGSGAEAFF.

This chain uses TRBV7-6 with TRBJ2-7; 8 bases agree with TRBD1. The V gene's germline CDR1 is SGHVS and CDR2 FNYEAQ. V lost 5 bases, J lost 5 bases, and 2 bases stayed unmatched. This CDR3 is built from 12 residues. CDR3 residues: CASSPTGDEQYF. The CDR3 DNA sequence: TGTGCCAGCAGCCCGACAGGGGACGAGCAGTACTTC.

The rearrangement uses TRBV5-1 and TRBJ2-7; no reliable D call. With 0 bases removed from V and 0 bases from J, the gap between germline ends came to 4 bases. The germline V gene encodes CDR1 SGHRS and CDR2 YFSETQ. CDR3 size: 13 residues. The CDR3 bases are TGCGCCAGCAGCTTGGCGGTCTCCTACGAGCAGTACTTC. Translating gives CASSLAVSYEQYF.

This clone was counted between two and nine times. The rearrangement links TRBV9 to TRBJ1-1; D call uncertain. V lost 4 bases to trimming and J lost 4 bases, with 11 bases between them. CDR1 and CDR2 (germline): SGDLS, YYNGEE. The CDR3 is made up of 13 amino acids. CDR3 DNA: TGTGCCAGCAGCCAGGACTCGGGCACTGAAGCTTTCTTT. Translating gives CASSQDSGTEAFF.

DNA of the CDR3: TGTGCCAGCAGCGCCGAGGCGATCTATGGCTACACCTTC. The encoded protein is CASSAEAIYGYTF. The chain couples TRBV9 to TRBJ1-2; D unresolved. V was trimmed by 3 bases and J by 4 bases, leaving 10 bases between them. This CDR3 is 13 amino acids long. In germline, CDR1 is SGDLS, CDR2 YYNGEE.

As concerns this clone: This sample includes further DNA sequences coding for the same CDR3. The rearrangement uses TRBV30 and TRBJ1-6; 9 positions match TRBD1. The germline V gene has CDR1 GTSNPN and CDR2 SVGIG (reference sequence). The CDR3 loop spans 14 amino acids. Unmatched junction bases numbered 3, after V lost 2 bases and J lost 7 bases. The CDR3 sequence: CAWSSGTGNSPLHF. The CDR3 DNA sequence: TGTGCCTGGAGTTCCGGGACAGGGAATTCACCCCTCCACTTT.

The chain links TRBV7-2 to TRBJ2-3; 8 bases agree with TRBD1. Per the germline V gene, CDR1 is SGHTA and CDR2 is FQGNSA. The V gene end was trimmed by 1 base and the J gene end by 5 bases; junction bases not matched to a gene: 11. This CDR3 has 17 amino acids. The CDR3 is CASSLVGTGTSQDTQYF. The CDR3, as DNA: TGTGCCAGCAGCTTAGTGGGGACAGGAACTTCACAAGATACGCAGTATTTT.

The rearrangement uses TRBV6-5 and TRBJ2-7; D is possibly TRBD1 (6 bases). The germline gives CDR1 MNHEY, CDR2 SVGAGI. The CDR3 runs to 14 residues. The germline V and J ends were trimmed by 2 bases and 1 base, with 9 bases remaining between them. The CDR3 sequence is CASSYVQGSYEQYF. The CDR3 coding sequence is TGTGCCAGCAGTTACGTACAGGGATCCTACGAGCAGTACTTC.

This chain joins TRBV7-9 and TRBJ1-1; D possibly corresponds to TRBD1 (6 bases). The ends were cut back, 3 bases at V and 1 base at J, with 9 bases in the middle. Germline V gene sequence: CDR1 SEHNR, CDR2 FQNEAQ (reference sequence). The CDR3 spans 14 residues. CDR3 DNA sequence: TGTGCCAGCAGCTTCGGAGGGGGGAACACTGAAGCTTTCTTT. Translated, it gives CASSFGGGNTEAFF. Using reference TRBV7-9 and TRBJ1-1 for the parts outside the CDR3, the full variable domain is DTGVSQNPRHKITKRGQNVTFRCDPISEHNRLYWYRQTLGQGPEFLTYFQNEAQLEKSRLLSDRFSAERPKGSFSTLEIQRTEQGDSAMYLCASSFGGGNTEAFFGQGTRLTVV.

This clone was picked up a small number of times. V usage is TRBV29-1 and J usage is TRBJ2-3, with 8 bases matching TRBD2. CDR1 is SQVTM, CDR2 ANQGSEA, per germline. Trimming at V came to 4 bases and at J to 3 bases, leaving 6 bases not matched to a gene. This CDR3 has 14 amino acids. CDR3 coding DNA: TGCAGCGTTGGCGGGACTAGAAATACAGATACGCAGTATTTT. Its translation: CSVGGTRNTDTQYF.

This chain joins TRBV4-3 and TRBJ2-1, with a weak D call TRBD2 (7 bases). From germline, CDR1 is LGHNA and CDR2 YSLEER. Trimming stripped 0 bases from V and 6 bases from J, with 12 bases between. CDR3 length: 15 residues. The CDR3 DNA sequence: TGCGCCAGCAGCCAAGATCTCGGGGGGCTCAATGAGCAGTTCTTC. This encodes CASSQDLGGLNEQFF.